The subject of this entry is one T cell receptor (beta chain). This record belongs to a study of blood T cell repertoires in COVID-19. Study overall: Specimens from acute and convalescent COVID-19 originated in the United States, Italy and Spain. From T cells, B-cell-depleted T cells, or PBMCs came the material, which was cDNA or gDNA.

In the authors' methods: Reference gene primer amplification in the assay estimated nucleated cell counts. The assay was immunoSEQ multiplex PCR, and TCRdb's table has in-frame clones only and misses some. Clonal size and the V and J genes are those of that table, whereas D and trimming came from the DNA. The sample consists of about 81,000 clones, 88% of them appearing once. V gave up 6 bases and J gave up 7 bases; unmatched junction bases: 14. From germline, CDR1 is KGHSH and CDR2 LQKENI. The CDR3 has 16 residues. The source material was peripheral blood. The chain joins TRBV18 to TRBJ2-7; 11 bases line up with TRBD2. This clonotype was obtained from a man aged 70-80 years with acute or convalescent COVID-19. CDR3 nucleotide sequence: TGTGCCAGCTCTCCGCTGACTAGCGGGGTTACGAGTGAGCAGTACTTC. Protein product: CASSPLTSGVTSEQYF.